These T cell receptor beta chains were read from a single sample in a study of blood T cell repertoires in COVID-19. Data came from immunoSEQ multiplex PCR; TCRdb stores just in-frame clones and leaves some out. The data show approximately 220,000 clones, with less than 90% seen just once and about 2.6% held by the top ten. Sequencing input: PBMCs or T cells enriched from blood (not recorded which). The receptors come from a woman under 40 who had recovered from COVID-19. The conserved cysteine and the conserved F or W are not part of the CDR3 here.

TRBV6-4	TRBJ1-1	12	ASSEDGQGLRAF
TRBV7-3	TRBJ1-1	11	ASSSNSPHEAF
TRBV4-1	TRBJ2-7	16	ASSQDIRRDRGHYEQY
TRBV6-5	TRBJ1-1	12	ASSSTGVNTEAF
TRBV7-8	TRBJ2-1	15	ASSYVNGRGRDNEQF
TRBV15	TRBJ1-3	14	ATSRADRASGNTIY
TRBV6-1	TRBJ1-5	17	ASSDAWGRILLSNQPQH
TRBV11-1	TRBJ2-5	13	ASSLEVRPRETQY
TRBV13	TRBJ1-1	13	ASSLWSTLNTEAF
TRBV5-1	TRBJ2-3	13	ASSISGVSTDTQY
TRBV12-3/TRBV12-4	TRBJ1-1	11	ASKKYGNTEAF
TRBV6-2/TRBV6-3	TRBJ1-1	14	ASSYTGGRGNTEAF
TRBV4-3	TRBJ2-7	11	ASSPTGTYEQY
TRBV4-3	TRBJ2-7	11	ASSQDRGYEQY
TRBV2	TRBJ2-5	10	ASSGTGRTQY
TRBV5-1	TRBJ2-3	14	ASSSNSGASTDTQY
TRBV27	TRBJ2-7	10	ASSFNGYEQY
TRBV2	TRBJ1-6	12	ASSPSSYNSPLH
TRBV12-3/TRBV12-4	TRBJ2-2	11	ASSFSVAGELF
TRBV7-8	TRBJ1-5	17	ASSLALRGASISNQPQH
TRBV11-2	TRBJ1-4	14	ASSLDLGQGNEKLF
TRBV3-1/TRBV3-2	TRBJ1-1	12	ASSLNRVYTEAF
TRBV5-1	TRBJ2-7	16	ASSLVSFGTSDSYEQY
TRBV18	TRBJ2-1	11	ASSAGSYNEQF
TRBV7-9	TRBJ1-2	11	ASSLAGGDGYT
TRBV4-1	TRBJ2-3	14	ASSQEDSTGTDTQY
TRBV7-8	TRBJ1-2	12	ASSLALTGYGYT
TRBV5-1	TRBJ1-2	16	ASSLEGIPGQGLYGYT
TRBV6-5	TRBJ1-2	11	ASSLDRVYGYT
TRBV4-3	TRBJ2-7	13	ASSQDTGTSYEQY
TRBV19	TRBJ2-5	12	ASSPSRNQEAQY
TRBV11-2	TRBJ1-6	14	ASSLDLGTSLGPLH
TRBV5-5	TRBJ2-3	13	ASSFQVGLGDTQY
TRBV6-5	TRBJ1-5	12	AAGSGSANQPQH
TRBV5-1	TRBJ1-4	12	ASSFGPSNEKLF
TRBV19	TRBJ2-7	12	ASSPGQGRYEQY
TRBV7-2	TRBJ2-5	14	ASRRPGTGSQETQY
TRBV2	TRBJ2-3	11	ASKGLAGDTQY
TRBV19	TRBJ1-2	11	ASSIGQQYGYT
TRBV11-3	TRBJ2-5	14	ASSLGRTSGKETQY
TRBV14	TRBJ2-2	15	ASSQGFRGLDTGELF
TRBV7-9	TRBJ2-1	11	ASSSMSGGEQF
TRBV19	TRBJ1-2	13	ASSLQPPGNYGYT
TRBV28	TRBJ1-2	10	AAQNRDYGYT
TRBV29-1	TRBJ1-6	11	SVAGDRGSPLH
TRBV7-2	TRBJ2-1	15	ASSHDLRASGGGLRF
TRBV19	TRBJ1-2	14	ASTMRTPQGIGGYT
TRBV5-1	TRBJ2-1	13	ASSLGQGTYNEQF
TRBV4-2	TRBJ1-2	11	ASSLGGDYGYT
TRBV6-1	TRBJ2-2	11	ASSTGAAGELF
TRBV7-2	TRBJ2-7	12	ASSPQGIPYEQY
TRBV15	TRBJ1-2	13	ATSTGQGGDYGYT
TRBV3-1/TRBV3-2	TRBJ1-2	12	ASSQDPGDYGYT
TRBV14	TRBJ2-7	12	ASSQRRGLYEQY
TRBV7-8	TRBJ1-5	12	ASSRGQGNQPQH
TRBV13	TRBJ2-7	13	ASSRRGGGSYEQY
TRBV7-2	TRBJ1-2	13	ASSFGQGGNYGYT
TRBV19	TRBJ1-2	14	ASSISVGWSIYGYT